The 22 T cell receptor beta chains listed next were all sequenced from one sample in a study of OX40 agonist ivuxolimab in advanced cancers. Data came from immunoSEQ multiplex PCR; TCRdb stores just in-frame clones and leaves some out. Found here are around 77,000 clones, approximately 78% of them singletons; the top ten hold roughly 5.4%. This specimen was CD4+ or CD8+ T cells sorted from blood, taken in a trial of the OX40 agonist ivuxolimab. The receptors derive from an adult with an advanced solid tumor such as melanoma, head and neck, liver or kidney cancer.

The rearrangement links TRBV27 to TRBJ2-7; the match to TRBD2 covers 9 bases. With 3 bases clipped from V and 0 bases from J, the junction kept 3 bases outside the gene matches. Germline V gives CDR1 MNHEY, CDR2 SMNVEV (reference sequence). The CDR3 length is 15 residues. CDR3 coding DNA: TGTGCCAGCAGTTTGAAGCGGGAGGCCTCCTACGAGCAGTACTTC. Translating it yields CASSLKREASYEQYF.

This clone appeared a few times. The chain recombines TRBV9 with TRBJ1-1; D is ambiguous. Per germline, CDR1 SGDLS and CDR2 YYNGEE. The CDR3 is made up of 11 amino acids. V gave up 3 bases and J gave up 4 bases, with 4 bases separating them. The CDR3: CASSGATEAFF. CDR3 nucleotides: TGTGCCAGCAGCGGAGCCACTGAAGCTTTCTTT.

The chain is built from TRBV6-6 and TRBJ2-1, with 9 bases identical to TRBD2. The CDR3 sequence is 12 residues long. After removal of 5 bases from V and 9 bases from J, the junction contained 2 bases not matched to a gene. Germline V CDR1 and CDR2: MNHNY, SVGAGI (reference sequence). Written as DNA, the CDR3 is TGTGCCAGCAGTCTAGCGGGGCCTGAGCAGTTCTTC. Amino acids: CASSLAGPEQFF.

This clone occurred a few times. This chain connects TRBV6-1 to TRBJ2-7, with TRBD1 matching 7 bases. CDR1 MNHNS and CDR2 SASEGT come from the germline V gene. With V trimmed by 4 bases and J by 2 bases, 8 bases remained unmatched. The CDR3 loop spans 15 amino acids. Here the CDR3 reads CASSGGTAYPYEQYF. For the CDR3, the DNA is TGTGCCAGCAGTGGGGGGACAGCGTATCCCTACGAGCAGTACTTC.

Only one count was recorded for this clone. The chain carries TRBV7-2 and TRBJ1-1; no clear D gene. Germline loops: CDR1 SGHTA, CDR2 FQGNSA. This CDR3 is 14 amino acids long. Trimming took 2 bases from V and 2 from J, leaving 9 bases between them. CDR3 residues: CASSLWQKNTEAFF. CDR3 nucleotides: TGTGCCAGCAGCTTATGGCAGAAAAACACTGAAGCTTTCTTT. Looking up the rest from reference TRBV7-2 and TRBJ1-1 gives the full variable domain: GAGVSQSPSNKVTEKGKDVELRCDPISGHTALYWYRQSLGQGLEFLIYFQGNSAPDKSGLPSDRFSAERTGGSVSTLTIQRTQQEDSAVYLCASSLWQKNTEAFFGQGTRLTVV.

The rearrangement uses TRBV5-4 and TRBJ1-2; 7 bases fit TRBD1. Germline CDR1 reads SGHNT; CDR2 reads YYREEE (reference sequence). The CDR3 covers 13 residues. V lost 6 bases, J lost 1 base, and 3 bases stayed unmatched. Written as DNA, the CDR3 is TGTGCCAGCACCAGGGACAGTAACTATGGCTACACCTTC. Protein product: CASTRDSNYGYTF.

There are many counts of this clone. The rearrangement joins TRBV19 to TRBJ1-1; 8 bases are a match to TRBD1. Germline trimming cut 3 bases from V and 4 bases from J; bases unmatched to any gene: 4. Germline V CDR1 and CDR2: LNHDA, SQIVND (reference sequence). This CDR3 region has 14 residues. The chain's CDR3 is CASSIDRGSTEAFF. Here the CDR3 DNA reads TGTGCCAGTAGTATCGACAGGGGTTCCACTGAAGCTTTCTTT.

The genes are TRBV11-2 and TRBJ2-1; TRBD1 matches 9 bases. CDR1 SGHAT and CDR2 FQNNGV come from the germline V gene. This CDR3 contains 17 residues. Trimming took 5 bases from V and 2 from J; bases not matched to a gene: 10. The CDR3 region has the DNA TGTGCCAGCAGCGACCGACTCCGGGACAGGGCCTACAATGAGCAGTTCTTC. Encoded protein: CASSDRLRDRAYNEQFF.

The V gene is TRBV6-5, the J gene TRBJ2-1; TRBD1 aligns across 12 bases. Germline CDR1 and CDR2: MNHEY and SVGAGI. This CDR3 has 15 amino acids. The V gene end was trimmed by 2 bases and the J gene end by 7 bases; junction bases not matched to a gene: 3. CDR3 in amino acids: CASSYRDRGHNEQFF. As DNA, the CDR3 is TGTGCCAGCAGTTACCGGGACAGGGGGCATAATGAGCAGTTCTTC.

V usage is TRBV6-6 and J usage is TRBJ1-1; possible D gene TRBD1, 6 bases. Germline CDR1 and CDR2: MNHNY and SVGAGI (reference sequence). The germline V and J ends were trimmed by 10 bases and 1 base, with 16 bases remaining between them. There are 14 residues in the CDR3. This CDR3 is CATHGGRRNTEAFF. The CDR3 nucleotides read TGTGCCACGCACGGGGGGCGGAGGAACACTGAAGCTTTCTTT.

The V and J genes are TRBV19 and TRBJ2-7; TRBD1 aligns across 8 bases. Germline V gene sequence: CDR1 LNHDA, CDR2 SQIVND (reference sequence). This CDR3 has 14 amino acids. V shed 6 bases and J 5 bases; nucleotides not matched to a gene: 9. CDR3 in DNA: TGTGCCAGTAGCCGACAGGGGAACAAGGACGAGCAGTACTTC. Translating gives CASSRQGNKDEQYF.

This clone has just a few counts. The V call is TRBV12-1, the J call TRBJ1-2. TRBV12-1 counts as a pseudogene. CDR3 length: 13 amino acids. Here the CDR3 DNA reads TGTGCCAGCAGCTGGCCCCGGGACTATGGCTACACCTTC. This codes for CASSWPRDYGYTF.

V usage is TRBV18 and J usage is TRBJ1-6; 7 bases match TRBD1. The CDR3 length is 16 residues. Germline V gene lookup returns CDR1 KGHSH and CDR2 LQKENI. Trimming cost V 3 bases and J 5 bases; bases outside gene matches: 7. CDR3 coding DNA: TGTGCCAGCTCACCCCTGGGACAGCTTAATAATTCACCCCTCCACTTT. It codes for CASSPLGQLNNSPLHF.

The chain links TRBV11-2 to TRBJ1-1, with D uncertain. V was cut by 3 bases and J by 2 bases, with 7 bases left in between. The CDR3 extends over 13 amino acids. Germline V lookup: CDR1 SGHAT, CDR2 FQNNGV. The CDR3: CASSFIANTEAFF. The CDR3 nucleotides read TGTGCCAGCAGCTTCATAGCAAACACTGAAGCTTTCTTT.

This clone has a handful of counts. The chain carries TRBV6-1 and TRBJ2-5; D gene uncertain. The CDR3 is 15 residues long. Germline-derived CDR1 and CDR2 are MNHNS and SASEGT. Trimming removed 2 bases from V and 5 bases from J, with 15 bases in between. CDR3 sequence reads: CASSELWQGSETQYF. The CDR3 region has the DNA TGTGCCAGCAGTGAATTGTGGCAAGGCTCGGAGACCCAGTACTTC.

The gene calls are TRBV6-1 and TRBJ2-5, with D maybe TRBD1 (6 bases). Germline-derived CDR1 and CDR2 are MNHNS and SASEGT. Trimming left V 0 bases short and J 6 bases short, with 17 bases between. The CDR3 runs to 16 residues. CDR3 DNA sequence: TGTGCCAGCAGTGAAGCGCATCACAGGGCAGAAAAGACCCAGTACTTC. Translation: CASSEAHHRAEKTQYF.

This chain links TRBV6-5 with TRBJ2-1; 10 bases align to TRBD1. CDR3 length equals 15 residues. The germline V gene has CDR1 MNHEY and CDR2 SVGAGI. V trimming: 7 bases; J trimming: 9 bases; junction bases outside the gene matches: 12. The CDR3 here is CASIIDGQGVGEQFF. In DNA form, the CDR3 reads TGTGCCAGCATTATTGACGGACAGGGGGTAGGTGAGCAGTTCTTC.

The V and J genes are TRBV5-1 and TRBJ2-3; 9 bases match TRBD1. The CDR3 sequence is 16 residues long. V shed 4 bases, J shed 1 base, and the junction held 7 bases outside the gene matches. Germline values: CDR1 SGHRS, CDR2 YFSETQ. The CDR3 DNA sequence: TGCGCCAGCAGCCTCTTAACAGGGGGCGGCACAGATACGCAGTATTTT. It specifies CASSLLTGGGTDTQYF.

V and J are TRBV5-4 and TRBJ2-6; no clear D. The germline V gene has CDR1 SGHNT and CDR2 YYREEE (reference sequence). Trimming cost V 0 bases and J 0 bases, with 7 bases left between them. CDR3 length: 16 amino acids. The CDR3 sequence: CASSLEWSSGANVLTF. The DNA of the CDR3 is TGTGCCAGCAGCTTGGAGTGGAGCTCTGGGGCCAACGTCCTGACTTTC.

The rearrangement links TRBV18 to TRBJ1-2; maybe TRBD1 (6 bases). Germline values: CDR1 KGHSH, CDR2 LQKENI. CDR3 length equals 16 residues. Trimming took 2 bases from V and 0 from J, leaving 13 bases between them. In DNA form, the CDR3 reads TGTGCCAGCTCACCAGTGACAGGCTTTGCTAACTATGGCTACACCTTC. Translation gives CASSPVTGFANYGYTF.

The V and J genes are TRBV7-2 and TRBJ2-5; tentative D call: TRBD2 (6 bases). There are 14 residues in the CDR3. Germline V gene sequence: CDR1 SGHTA, CDR2 FQGNSA. Trimming cost V 7 bases and J 4 bases, with 16 bases left between them. CDR3: CASNVAAEGETQYF. The CDR3, as DNA: TGTGCCAGCAACGTAGCGGCGGAGGGAGAGACCCAGTACTTC.

V is TRBV6-6 and J is TRBJ1-4; no clear D gene. Trimming stripped 2 bases from V and 5 bases from J, with 15 bases between. The length of the CDR3 is 16 residues. Germline V gene lookup returns CDR1 MNHNY and CDR2 SVGAGI (reference sequence). The CDR3 nucleotides read TGTGCCAGCAGTTACGGCCAGACTCCCGTCAATGAAAAACTGTTTTTT. Encoded protein: CASSYGQTPVNEKLFF.